A single sample gave rise to the 25 T cell receptor beta chains below, sequenced in a study of blood T cell repertoires in COVID-19. Only in-frame clones appear in the TCRdb table, and some are missing; sequencing was by immunoSEQ multiplex PCR. The table includes over 85,000 clones, over 75% detected once. Sequencing was done on a sample of peripheral blood. These receptors originate from a man aged 55 to 70 with acute or convalescent COVID-19.

The gene calls are TRBV10-1 and TRBJ2-3, with 8 bases lining up with TRBD2. Germline V gene data show CDR1 as WNHNN and CDR2 as SYGVQD (reference sequence). J gave up 0 bases and V 3 bases, and 8 bases lay outside the gene matches. This CDR3 spans 17 amino acids. CDR3 DNA sequence: TGCGCCAGCAGTGACCCTCTTAGCGGGAACAGCACAGATACGCAGTATTTT. This gives the protein CASSDPLSGNSTDTQYF.

J is TRBJ1-1 and V is TRBV7-9; D is possibly TRBD1 (6 bases). This CDR3 is built from 15 residues. CDR1 SEHNR and CDR2 FQNEAQ come from the germline V gene (reference sequence). Trimming removed 5 bases at V and 4 bases at J, with 17 bases between. In nucleotides, the CDR3 is TGTGCCAGCAGCGCATACAGGGAGTTGAGCACTGAAGCTTTCTTT. Translated: CASSAYRELSTEAFF.

V gene TRBV30 combines with J gene TRBJ1-5, with D maybe TRBD1 (6 bases). Trimming cost V 3 bases and J 4 bases, with 10 bases left between them. CDR1 is GTSNPN, CDR2 SVGIG, per germline (reference sequence). The CDR3 covers 13 residues. In DNA, the CDR3 is TGTGCCTGGAGCCCGGACAGAAATCAGCCCCAGCATTTT. This encodes CAWSPDRNQPQHF.

The CDR3 nucleotides are TGTGCCAGTAGGGGACAGGGGAACACCGGGGAGCTGTTTTTT. As protein: CASRGQGNTGELFF. This chain joins TRBV19 and TRBJ2-2; TRBD1 matches 9 bases. The CDR3 runs to 14 residues. V lost 6 bases, J lost 1 base, and 0 bases stayed unmatched. CDR1 and CDR2 (germline): LNHDA, SQIVND (reference sequence).

The chain has TRBV19 and TRBJ1-1, with D perhaps TRBD1 (6 bases). The V gene's germline CDR1 is LNHDA and CDR2 SQIVND (reference sequence). The CDR3 has 14 residues. V dropped 5 bases and J dropped 0 bases, with 10 bases sitting between them. The CDR3 loop is CASSVGQMNTEAFF. CDR3 coding DNA: TGTGCCAGTAGTGTGGGACAAATGAACACTGAAGCTTTCTTT. Full variable domain (rest looked up from reference TRBV19 and TRBJ1-1): DGGITQSPKYLFRKEGQNVTLSCEQNLNHDAMYWYRQDPGQGLRLIYYSQIVNDFQKGDIAEGYSVSREKKESFPLTVTSAQKNPTAFYLCASSVGQMNTEAFFGQGTRLTVV.

V and J are TRBV30 and TRBJ2-1; 10 nucleotides line up with TRBD2. The CDR3 runs to 13 residues. With V trimmed by 5 bases and J by 6 bases, 4 bases remained unmatched. Germline V gene sequence: CDR1 GTSNPN, CDR2 SVGIG (reference sequence). The CDR3 loop is CAWEREGGNEQFF. The CDR3 DNA is TGTGCCTGGGAGCGGGAGGGAGGCAATGAGCAGTTCTTC.

The CDR3 sequence: CASSLGTGNSPLHF. The CDR3 DNA sequence: TGTGCCAGCAGCTTGGGGACAGGGAATTCACCCCTCCACTTT. This chain connects TRBV9 to TRBJ1-6; 9 bases map to TRBD1. The V gene's germline CDR1 is SGDLS and CDR2 YYNGEE. With V trimmed by 4 bases and J by 7 bases, 3 bases remained unmatched. The CDR3 is 14 amino acids.

The J gene is TRBJ2-3, the V gene TRBV11-2; TRBD1 matches 7 bases. The V segment lost 0 bases and the J segment 1 base; nucleotides outside the gene matches: 1. CDR1 and CDR2 from the germline V gene are SGHAT and FQNNGV. CDR3 length: 15 residues. CDR3 region: CASSLEGQRTDTQYF. Written as DNA, the CDR3 is TGTGCCAGCAGCTTAGAGGGACAGCGCACAGATACGCAGTATTTT.

The chain joins TRBV6-4 to TRBJ2-1, with D unresolved. The V end was cut by 5 bases, the J end by 5 bases, with 10 bases between. The CDR3 loop spans 13 amino acids. Germline-derived CDR1 and CDR2 are MRHNA and SNTAGT. CDR3 sequence reads: CASSTDMNNEQFF. The CDR3 nucleotides read TGTGCCAGCAGTACCGACATGAACAATGAGCAGTTCTTC.

Worth noting for this clone: Its ends do not fully match the called genes, so a read error is possible. V and J are TRBV7-7 and TRBJ2-5; 9 positions match TRBD1. Germline assignment: CDR1 SSHAT and CDR2 FNYEAQ (reference sequence). The CDR3 loop spans 19 amino acids. The CDR3 nucleotides are TGTGCTAGCAGCTTAGTATTTAGGGACAGGGAAGGGGACCAAGAGACCCAGTACTTC. Translating it yields CASSLVFRDREGDQETQYF.

This clone was observed a single time. This chain uses TRBV6-4 with TRBJ2-2; D is perhaps TRBD2 (5 bases). V was clipped by 4 bases and J by 5 bases, with 14 bases between them. Germline V gene sequence: CDR1 MRHNA, CDR2 SNTAGT. This CDR3 contains 15 residues. The CDR3 DNA is TGTGCCAGCAGTGTTGAGGGTTCGGGAACCGGGGAGCTGTTTTTT. This gives the protein CASSVEGSGTGELFF.

The table lists this clone with a few counts. In DNA form, the CDR3 reads TGTGCCAGCTCACTCCAGAATAGCAATCAGCCCCAGCATTTT. As protein: CASSLQNSNQPQHF. V and J are TRBV18 and TRBJ1-5; D is unresolved. Trimming left V 4 bases short and J 0 bases short, with 7 bases between. Per germline, CDR1 KGHSH and CDR2 LQKENI. This CDR3 comprises 14 residues.

V is TRBV7-9 and J is TRBJ2-7; D might be TRBD2 (6 bases). V was cut by 1 base and J by 1 base, with 11 bases left in between. The germline V gene encodes CDR1 SEHNR and CDR2 FQNEAQ (reference sequence). The CDR3 spans 15 residues. CDR3 sequence (DNA): TGTGCCAGCAGCTTAGTAGCGGCCCTATCCTACGAGCAGTACTTC. Its protein product is CASSLVAALSYEQYF.

The chain links TRBV30 to TRBJ2-1; 7 positions match TRBD2. With 2 bases clipped from V and 4 bases from J, the junction kept 11 bases outside the gene matches. The length of the CDR3 is 16 residues. Looked up from germline, CDR1 is GTSNPN and CDR2 is SVGIG (reference sequence). The CDR3 sequence: CAWSWVGLAVYNEQFF. CDR3 DNA sequence: TGTGCCTGGAGTTGGGTAGGTCTAGCGGTTTACAATGAGCAGTTCTTC. Complete variable domain (other parts from reference TRBV30 and TRBJ2-1): SQTIHQWPATLVQPVGSPLSLECTVEGTSNPNLYWYRQAAGRGLQLLFYSVGIGQISSEVPQNLSASRPQDRQFILSSKKLLLSDSGFYLCAWSWVGLAVYNEQFFGPGTRLTVL.

The chain employs TRBV5-6 and TRBJ1-2; D might be TRBD1 (6 bases). This CDR3 is built from 13 residues. The V end lost 4 bases, the J end lost 4 bases, and 11 bases lay between the germline ends. From germline, CDR1 is SGHDT and CDR2 YYEEEE. CDR3: CASSLGQFYGYTF. CDR3 coding DNA: TGTGCCAGCAGCCTCGGACAGTTCTATGGCTACACCTTC.

The CDR3 bases are TGTGCCAGCTCACCGGCCGGGACAGGGACAGATACGCAGTATTTT. It encodes CASSPAGTGTDTQYF. The chain couples TRBV18 to TRBJ2-3; 9 bases are a match to TRBD1. Germline-derived CDR1 and CDR2 are KGHSH and LQKENI. CDR3 length equals 15 residues. The V and J ends lost 3 bases and 3 bases, in that order; junction bases with no gene match: 4.

The chain links TRBV11-2 to TRBJ2-3, with 13 nucleotides matching TRBD2. This CDR3 is built from 16 residues. The V gene end was trimmed by 4 bases and the J gene end by 1 base; junction bases not matched to a gene: 2. Germline-derived CDR1 and CDR2 are SGHAT and FQNNGV. The CDR3 protein is CASSSGLAGGTDTQYF. In DNA, the CDR3 is TGTGCCAGCAGCTCCGGACTAGCGGGAGGCACAGATACGCAGTATTTT.

The chain has TRBV30 and TRBJ2-3; the match to TRBD2 covers 11 bases. This CDR3 spans 15 amino acids. Germline values: CDR1 GTSNPN, CDR2 SVGIG (reference sequence). J gave up 1 base and V 3 bases, and 3 bases lay outside the gene matches. The CDR3 here is CAWSPGLAGTDTQYF. The CDR3, as DNA: TGTGCCTGGAGCCCGGGACTAGCGGGCACAGATACGCAGTATTTT.

The chain employs TRBV7-9 and TRBJ1-4; D is undetermined. There are 14 residues in the CDR3. V dropped 7 bases and J dropped 0 bases, with 9 bases sitting between them. CDR1 is SEHNR and CDR2 is FQNEAQ in the germline V gene (reference sequence). This CDR3 reads CASIHSATNEKLFF. In DNA, the CDR3 is TGTGCCAGCATCCACTCCGCAACTAATGAAAAACTGTTTTTT. Full variable domain (outside the CDR3, taken from reference TRBV7-9 and TRBJ1-4): DTGVSQNPRHKITKRGQNVTFRCDPISEHNRLYWYRQTLGQGPEFLTYFQNEAQLEKSRLLSDRFSAERPKGSFSTLEIQRTEQGDSAMYLCASIHSATNEKLFFGSGTQLSVL.

This chain links TRBV10-1 with TRBJ1-6; 9 bases align to TRBD1. This CDR3 has 17 amino acids. The germline CDR1 and CDR2 sequences are WNHNN and SYGVQD (reference sequence). Losses at the gene ends were 6 bases for V and 1 base for J; bases not matched to a gene: 7. The CDR3: CASRDGQGRSYNSPLHF. In nucleotides, the CDR3 is TGCGCCAGCAGGGATGGACAGGGGAGATCCTATAATTCACCCCTCCACTTT.

V usage is TRBV5-1 and J usage is TRBJ2-5, with 13 bases that match TRBD2. This CDR3 region has 16 residues. Germline CDR1 is SGHRS and CDR2 is YFSETQ. The J segment lost 4 bases and the V segment lost 1 base, leaving 4 bases of the junction unmatched. CDR3 nucleotide sequence: TGCGCCAGCAGCTTGACTAGCGGGGGGGTTGCAGAGACCCAGTACTTC. Protein: CASSLTSGGVAETQYF. Full variable domain (outside the CDR3, taken from reference TRBV5-1 and TRBJ2-5): KAGVTQTPRYLIKTRGQQVTLSCSPISGHRSVSWYQQTPGQGLQFLFEYFSETQRNKGNFPGRFSGRQFSNSRSEMNVSTLELGDSALYLCASSLTSGGVAETQYFGPGTRLLVL.

The genes are TRBV4-2 and TRBJ1-2, with a possible D match to TRBD1 (6 bases). The length of the CDR3 is 15 residues. Trimming shortened V by 0 bases and J by 5 bases, and 13 bases separated the two germline ends. Germline CDR1 reads LGHNA; CDR2 reads YNFKEQ. The CDR3 loop reads CASSQERGARYGYTF. The CDR3 bases are TGTGCCAGCAGCCAAGAACGGGGGGCAAGGTATGGCTACACCTTC.

The chain employs TRBV6-1 and TRBJ2-3, with 9 bases matching TRBD2. Trimming at V came to 1 base and at J to 8 bases, leaving 7 bases not matched to a gene. The CDR3 is 15 amino acids. CDR1 and CDR2 (germline): MNHNS, SASEGT. The CDR3 loop is CASSEGVSGGSTQYF. The DNA of the CDR3 is TGTGCCAGCAGTGAAGGGGTTAGCGGGGGTAGTACGCAGTATTTT.

V usage is TRBV12-3 or TRBV12-4 and J usage is TRBJ1-1; D might be TRBD1 (5 bases). CDR3 length equals 12 residues. Trimming shortened V by 6 bases and J by 8 bases, and 13 bases separated the two germline ends. CDR3 nucleotides: TGTGCCAGCAGGGTAACAGGAGACGAAGCTTTCTTT. This sequence encodes CASRVTGDEAFF.

As DNA, the CDR3 is TGCGCCAGCAGCTTCAAAAGGACTAGCGGGAGATCACCCAATGAGCAGTTCTTC. It specifies CASSFKRTSGRSPNEQFF. This rearrangement joins TRBV5-1 to TRBJ2-1, with 13 positions matching TRBD2. With V trimmed by 2 bases and J by 6 bases, 11 bases remained unmatched. Germline V gene sequence: CDR1 SGHRS, CDR2 YFSETQ. This CDR3 contains 18 residues.